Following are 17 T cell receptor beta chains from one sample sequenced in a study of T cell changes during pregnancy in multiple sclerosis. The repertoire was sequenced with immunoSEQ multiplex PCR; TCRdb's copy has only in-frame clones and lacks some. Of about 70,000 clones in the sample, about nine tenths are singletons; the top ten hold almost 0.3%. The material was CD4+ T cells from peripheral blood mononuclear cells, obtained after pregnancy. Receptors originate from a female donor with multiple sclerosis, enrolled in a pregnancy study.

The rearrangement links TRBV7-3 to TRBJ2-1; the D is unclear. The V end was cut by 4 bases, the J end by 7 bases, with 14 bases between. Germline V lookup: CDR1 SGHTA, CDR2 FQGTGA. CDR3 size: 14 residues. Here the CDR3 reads CASSSLGGNNEQFF. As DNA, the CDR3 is TGTGCCAGCAGCTCCCTAGGCGGCAATAATGAGCAGTTCTTC.

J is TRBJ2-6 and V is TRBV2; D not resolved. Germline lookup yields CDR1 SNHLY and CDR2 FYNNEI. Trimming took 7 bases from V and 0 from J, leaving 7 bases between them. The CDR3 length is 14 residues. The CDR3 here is CASIRISGANVLTF. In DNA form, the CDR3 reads TGTGCCAGCATTAGAATCTCTGGGGCCAACGTCCTGACTTTC.

The CDR3 reads CASSRGALHEQFF. The DNA of the CDR3 is TGTGCCAGCAGTAGGGGTGCTCTCCATGAGCAGTTCTTC. This chain links TRBV25-1 with TRBJ2-1; tentatively, D is TRBD1 (5 bases). The V gene's germline CDR1 is MGHDK and CDR2 SYGVNS. Trimming removed 5 bases at V and 8 bases at J, with 13 bases between. CDR3 size: 13 residues. The full variable domain, completed using reference TRBV25-1 and TRBJ2-1, is EADIYQTPRYLVIGTGKKITLECSQTMGHDKMYWYQQDPGMELHLIHYSYGVNSTEKGDLSSESTVSRIRTEHFPLTLESARPSHTSQYLCASSRGALHEQFFGPGTRLTVL.

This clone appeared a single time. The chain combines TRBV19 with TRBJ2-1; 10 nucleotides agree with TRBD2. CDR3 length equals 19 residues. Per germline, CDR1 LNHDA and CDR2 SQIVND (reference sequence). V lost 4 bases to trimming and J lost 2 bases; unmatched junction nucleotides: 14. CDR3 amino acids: CASSTPVITSGTPYNEQFF. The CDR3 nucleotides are TGTGCCAGTAGTACCCCCGTTATAACTAGCGGGACTCCCTACAATGAGCAGTTCTTC. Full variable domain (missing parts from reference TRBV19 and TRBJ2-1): DGGITQSPKYLFRKEGQNVTLSCEQNLNHDAMYWYRQDPGQGLRLIYYSQIVNDFQKGDIAEGYSVSREKKESFPLTVTSAQKNPTAFYLCASSTPVITSGTPYNEQFFGPGTRLTVL.

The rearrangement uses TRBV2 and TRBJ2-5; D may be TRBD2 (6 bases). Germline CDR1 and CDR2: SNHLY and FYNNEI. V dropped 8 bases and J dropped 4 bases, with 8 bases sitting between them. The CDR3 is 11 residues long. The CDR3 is CASAGLETQYF. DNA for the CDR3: TGTGCCAGCGCGGGACTAGAGACCCAGTACTTC.

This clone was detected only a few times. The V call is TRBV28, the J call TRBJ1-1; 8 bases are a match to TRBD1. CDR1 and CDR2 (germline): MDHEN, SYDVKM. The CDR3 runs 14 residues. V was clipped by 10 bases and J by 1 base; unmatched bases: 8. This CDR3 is CAIETGQGNTEAFF. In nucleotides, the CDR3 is TGTGCCATCGAAACCGGACAGGGGAACACTGAAGCTTTCTTT.

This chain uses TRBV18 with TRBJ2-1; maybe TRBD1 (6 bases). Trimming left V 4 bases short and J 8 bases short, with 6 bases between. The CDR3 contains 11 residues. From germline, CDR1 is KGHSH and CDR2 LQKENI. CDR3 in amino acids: CASSRTDEQFF. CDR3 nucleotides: TGTGCCAGCTCACGGACAGATGAGCAGTTCTTC.

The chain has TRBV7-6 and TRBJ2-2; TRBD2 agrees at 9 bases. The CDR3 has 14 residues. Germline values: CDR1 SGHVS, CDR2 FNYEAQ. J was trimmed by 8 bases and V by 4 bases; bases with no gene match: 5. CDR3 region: CASSSLAGAGELFF. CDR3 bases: TGTGCCAGCAGCTCCTTAGCGGGGGCAGGGGAGCTGTTTTTT. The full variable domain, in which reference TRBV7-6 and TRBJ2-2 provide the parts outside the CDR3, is GAGVSQSPRYKVTKRGQDVALRCDPISGHVSLYWYRQALGQGPEFLTYFNYEAQQDKSGLPNDRFSAERPEGSISTLTIQRTEQRDSAMYRCASSSLAGAGELFFGEGSRLTVL.

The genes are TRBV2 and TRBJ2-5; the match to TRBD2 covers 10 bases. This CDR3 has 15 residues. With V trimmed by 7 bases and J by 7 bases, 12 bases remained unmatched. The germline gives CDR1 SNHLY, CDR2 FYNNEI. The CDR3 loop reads CASKELAGEGGTQYF. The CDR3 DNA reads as TGTGCCAGCAAGGAGCTAGCGGGAGAGGGCGGGACCCAGTACTTC.

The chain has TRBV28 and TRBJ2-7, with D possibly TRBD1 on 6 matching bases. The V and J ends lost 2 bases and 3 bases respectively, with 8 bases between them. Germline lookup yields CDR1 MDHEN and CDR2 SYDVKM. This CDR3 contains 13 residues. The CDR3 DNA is TGTGCCAGCAGTTTAACACAGGGCTACGAGCAGTACTTC. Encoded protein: CASSLTQGYEQYF.

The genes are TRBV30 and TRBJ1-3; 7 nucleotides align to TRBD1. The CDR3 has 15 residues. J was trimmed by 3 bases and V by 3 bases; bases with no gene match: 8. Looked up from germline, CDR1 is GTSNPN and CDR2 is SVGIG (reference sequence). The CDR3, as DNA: TGTGCCTGGAGCACTACAGGGGCATATGGAAACACCATATATTTT. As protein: CAWSTTGAYGNTIYF.

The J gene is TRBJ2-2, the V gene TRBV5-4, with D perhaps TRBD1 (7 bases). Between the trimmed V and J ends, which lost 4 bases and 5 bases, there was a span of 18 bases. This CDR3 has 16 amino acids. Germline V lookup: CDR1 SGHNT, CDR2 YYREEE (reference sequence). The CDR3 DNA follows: TGTGCCAGCAGCAATGGGCGGGACAGATCAACCGGGGAGCTGTTTTTT. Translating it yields CASSNGRDRSTGELFF. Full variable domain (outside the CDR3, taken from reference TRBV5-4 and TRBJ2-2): ETGVTQSPTHLIKTRGQQVTLRCSSQSGHNTVSWYQQALGQGPQFIFQYYREEENGRGNFPPRFSGLQFPNYSSELNVNALELDDSALYLCASSNGRDRSTGELFFGEGSRLTVL.

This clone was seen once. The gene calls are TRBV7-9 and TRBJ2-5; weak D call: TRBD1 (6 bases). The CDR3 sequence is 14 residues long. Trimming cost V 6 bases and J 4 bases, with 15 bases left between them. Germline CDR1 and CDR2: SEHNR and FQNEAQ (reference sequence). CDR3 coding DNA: TGTGCCAGCAGTTCCGGACAGCCAGGAGAGACCCAGTACTTC. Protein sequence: CASSSGQPGETQYF. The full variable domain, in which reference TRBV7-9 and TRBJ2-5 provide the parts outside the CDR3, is DTGVSQNPRHKITKRGQNVTFRCDPISEHNRLYWYRQTLGQGPEFLTYFQNEAQLEKSRLLSDRFSAERPKGSFSTLEIQRTEQGDSAMYLCASSSGQPGETQYFGPGTRLLVL.

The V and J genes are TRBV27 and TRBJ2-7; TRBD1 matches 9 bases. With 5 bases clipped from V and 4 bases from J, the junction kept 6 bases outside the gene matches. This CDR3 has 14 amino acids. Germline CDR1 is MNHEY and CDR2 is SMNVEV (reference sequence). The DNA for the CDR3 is TGTGCCAGCAGTAGGGACAGGGTAGCTTACGAGCAGTACTTC. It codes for CASSRDRVAYEQYF.

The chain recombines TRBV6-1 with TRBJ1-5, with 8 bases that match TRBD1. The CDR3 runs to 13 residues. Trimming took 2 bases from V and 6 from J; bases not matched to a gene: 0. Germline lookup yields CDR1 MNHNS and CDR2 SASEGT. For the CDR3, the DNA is TGTGCCAGCAGTGAACAGGGGGCTCAGCCCCAGCATTTT. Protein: CASSEQGAQPQHF.

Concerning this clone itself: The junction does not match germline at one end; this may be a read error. The CDR3 spells CSARRTGGRLF. For the CDR3, the DNA is TGCAGTGCTAGGAGGACAGGGGGGAGGCTCTTC. The gene calls are TRBV20-1 and TRBJ2-1; 10 bases line up with TRBD1. The germline V gene has CDR1 DFQATT and CDR2 SNEGSKA (reference sequence). The CDR3 consists of 11 residues.

DNA of the CDR3: TGCGCCAGCAGCTTGGGACCGGCGGGGAACACCGGGGAGCTGTTTTTT. Residues: CASSLGPAGNTGELFF. The chain couples TRBV5-1 to TRBJ2-2; weak D call: TRBD2 (5 bases). The V end was cut by 0 bases, the J end by 1 base, with 10 bases between. Per the germline V gene, CDR1 is SGHRS and CDR2 is YFSETQ. The CDR3 spans 16 residues. The complete variable domain, with remaining parts taken from reference TRBV5-1 and TRBJ2-2, reads KAGVTQTPRYLIKTRGQQVTLSCSPISGHRSVSWYQQTPGQGLQFLFEYFSETQRNKGNFPGRFSGRQFSNSRSEMNVSTLELGDSALYLCASSLGPAGNTGELFFGEGSRLTVL.